One and the same sample provided the 26 T cell receptor beta chains below, sequenced in a study of blood T cell repertoires in COVID-19. TCRdb's table, derived via immunoSEQ multiplex PCR, lists solely in-frame clones and lacks some. The sample shows some 94,000 clones, about 70% of them seen only once. What was sequenced was peripheral blood. Receptors originate from an older woman in a cohort sampled during active or convalescent COVID-19.

The rearrangement uses TRBV19 and TRBJ1-5, with a weak D call TRBD1 (6 bases). Per the germline V gene, CDR1 is LNHDA and CDR2 is SQIVND (reference sequence). The CDR3 has 14 amino acids. Trimming cost V 4 bases and J 4 bases, with 11 bases left between them. CDR3 sequence: CASSSRDNNQPQHF. DNA for the CDR3: TGTGCCAGTAGTAGCCGGGACAATAATCAGCCCCAGCATTTT.

This rearrangement joins TRBV2 to TRBJ1-5, with D perhaps matching TRBD1 (5 bases). Looked up from germline, CDR1 is SNHLY and CDR2 is FYNNEI. The CDR3 contains 14 residues. Trimming cost V 4 bases and J 4 bases, with 11 bases left between them. In nucleotides, the CDR3 is TGTGCCAGCAGTGCATCACAGGAAAATCAGCCCCAGCATTTT. This gives the protein CASSASQENQPQHF.

The chain links TRBV21-1 to TRBJ1-2; TRBD1 is the table's D call, not checked against the DNA. TRBV21-1 is an annotated pseudogene. The CDR3 runs 18 residues. The CDR3 is CASSNRKTGAGDGYGYTF. The CDR3 nucleotides are TGTGCCAGCAGCAACAGGAAGACAGGGGCTGGGGATGGCTATGGCTACACCTTC.

The gene calls are TRBV27 and TRBJ1-6; the match to TRBD1 covers 9 bases. The CDR3 covers 16 residues. The junction had 8 bases not matched to a gene; V was cut back by 5 bases and J by 6 bases. CDR1 MNHEY and CDR2 SMNVEV come from the germline V gene (reference sequence). The CDR3 spells CASSPRDRDFNSPLHF. For the CDR3, the DNA is TGTGCCAGCAGTCCCCGGGACAGGGATTTTAATTCACCCCTCCACTTT.

The rearrangement links TRBV28 to TRBJ2-2; TRBD1 might be the D (6 bases). Trimming cost V 6 bases and J 6 bases, with 14 bases left between them. Germline CDR1 reads MDHEN; CDR2 reads SYDVKM. The CDR3 extends over 14 amino acids. In nucleotides, the CDR3 is TGTGCCAGCAGATGGCAGGGGCGGTCCGGGGAGCTGTTTTTT. Its translation: CASRWQGRSGELFF.

This chain links TRBV7-2 with TRBJ2-1; no clear D gene. The CDR3 totals 14 residues. Trimming removed 1 base from V and 0 bases from J, with 4 bases in between. Germline CDR1 and CDR2: SGHTA and FQGNSA. The CDR3 DNA follows: TGTGCCAGCAGCTTAGATTACTCCTACAATGAGCAGTTCTTC. Protein product: CASSLDYSYNEQFF.

This clone has a handful of counts. The chain couples TRBV20-1 to TRBJ1-1; D is undetermined. This CDR3 is built from 11 residues. The V end was cut by 3 bases, the J end by 5 bases, with 7 bases between. Germline-derived CDR1 and CDR2 are DFQATT and SNEGSKA (reference sequence). CDR3 protein: CSASSETEAFF. In DNA, the CDR3 is TGCAGTGCTAGTAGCGAGACTGAAGCTTTCTTT.

In its sample, this clone was seen a few times. V and J are TRBV30 and TRBJ1-1; D call uncertain. The CDR3 loop spans 14 amino acids. CDR1 is GTSNPN, CDR2 SVGIG, per germline (reference sequence). V lost 4 bases, J lost 0 bases, and 12 bases lay in between. DNA of the CDR3: TGTGCCTGGAACCTGGGCCAGGTGAACACTGAAGCTTTCTTT. Amino acids: CAWNLGQVNTEAFF.

CDR3 sequence (DNA): TGTGCCAGCAGTTTTTGGGGAGGGGACTACACCTTC. It translates to CASSFWGGDYTF. The chain has TRBV27 and TRBJ1-2; tentatively, D is TRBD1 (5 bases). Trimming stripped 3 bases from V and 10 bases from J, with 12 bases between. Germline V gene lookup returns CDR1 MNHEY and CDR2 SMNVEV (reference sequence). The CDR3 length is 12 residues.

This rearrangement joins TRBV12-3 or TRBV12-4 to TRBJ1-2, with 7 bases fitting TRBD1. The ends lost 6 bases at V and 6 bases at J; junction bases unmatched: 7. The CDR3 length is 13 residues. The CDR3 region has the DNA TGTGCCAGCAGACAGACAGGGTACGATGGCTACACCTTC. Encoded protein: CASRQTGYDGYTF.

V gene TRBV4-1 combines with J gene TRBJ2-1; 12 nucleotides match TRBD2. V shed 2 bases and J 0 bases; nucleotides not matched to a gene: 2. This CDR3 has 17 amino acids. The germline gives CDR1 MGHRA, CDR2 YSYEKL. The DNA of the CDR3 is TGCGCCAGCAGCCAACTAGCGGGGGGGGTCTCCTACAATGAGCAGTTCTTC. Protein sequence: CASSQLAGGVSYNEQFF.

This clone was counted only a few times. J is TRBJ2-1 and V is TRBV15; TRBD2 might be the D (5 bases). The CDR3 consists of 17 residues. Trimming removed 2 bases from V and 4 bases from J, with 18 bases in between. CDR1 is LNHNV, CDR2 YYDKDF, per germline (reference sequence). This CDR3 reads CATSRFVIGGLYNEQFF. The CDR3 DNA is TGTGCCACCAGCAGATTTGTTATAGGAGGACTTTACAATGAGCAGTTCTTC.

The J gene is TRBJ1-1, the V gene TRBV2; D is possibly TRBD1 (6 bases). Trimming shortened V by 6 bases and J by 3 bases, and 11 bases separated the two germline ends. CDR1 is SNHLY, CDR2 FYNNEI, per germline. The length of the CDR3 is 13 residues. CDR3: CASSLNRDTEAFF. CDR3 coding DNA: TGTGCCAGCAGCCTAAACAGGGACACTGAAGCTTTCTTT.

V and J are TRBV5-5 and TRBJ2-2, with D perhaps TRBD1 (6 bases). CDR1 is SGHKS and CDR2 is YYEKEE in the germline V gene (reference sequence). V lost 4 bases and J 0 bases, leaving 10 bases between the germline ends. The CDR3 extends over 15 amino acids. The CDR3 nucleotides are TGTGCCAGCAGCCCGGGACACTCGAACACCGGGGAGCTGTTTTTT. Residues: CASSPGHSNTGELFF. The full variable domain, rest sourced from reference TRBV5-5 and TRBJ2-2, is DAGVTQSPTHLIKTRGQQVTLRCSPISGHKSVSWYQQVLGQGPQFIFQYYEKEERGRGNFPDRFSARQFPNYSSELNVNALLLGDSALYLCASSPGHSNTGELFFGEGSRLTVL.

V usage is TRBV4-1 and J usage is TRBJ2-1, with 12 bases identical to TRBD2. The CDR3 spans 18 residues. The V segment lost 1 base and the J segment 8 bases; nucleotides outside the gene matches: 12. The germline CDR1 and CDR2 sequences are MGHRA and YSYEKL. CDR3 region: CASSQAAVLAGGSYEQFF. In DNA form, the CDR3 reads TGCGCCAGCAGCCAAGCAGCAGTCCTAGCGGGGGGGAGTTATGAGCAGTTCTTC.

This clone was detected only a few times. The chain employs TRBV19 and TRBJ1-5; 7 nucleotides align to TRBD1. The CDR3 has 13 residues. Germline trimming cut 6 bases from V and 6 bases from J; bases unmatched to any gene: 5. The germline V gene encodes CDR1 LNHDA and CDR2 SQIVND (reference sequence). The CDR3 is CASRGTVGQPQHF. The CDR3 DNA is TGTGCCAGTAGGGGGACAGTGGGTCAGCCCCAGCATTTT.

The chain couples TRBV28 to TRBJ1-2; D perhaps matches TRBD1 (5 bases). The length of the CDR3 is 16 residues. The V and J ends lost 0 bases and 6 bases respectively, with 17 bases between them. Germline V lookup: CDR1 MDHEN, CDR2 SYDVKM. The chain's CDR3 is CASSLWAGSRVDGYTF. CDR3 coding DNA: TGTGCCAGCAGTTTATGGGCAGGGTCCAGGGTGGATGGCTACACCTTC.

This chain joins TRBV9 and TRBJ1-1; possibly TRBD1 for D (6 bases). The CDR3 has 14 residues. Trimming pared 3 bases from V and 5 bases from J, leaving 14 bases between. Per germline, CDR1 SGDLS and CDR2 YYNGEE. Written as DNA, the CDR3 is TGTGCCAGCAGCGAGGACAGTCTAATTACTGAAGCTTTCTTT. Translating gives CASSEDSLITEAFF.

The chain employs TRBV28 and TRBJ2-3, with a weak D call TRBD1 (5 bases). CDR1 and CDR2 from the germline V gene are MDHEN and SYDVKM. Between the trimmed V and J ends, which lost 5 bases and 4 bases, there was a span of 16 bases. The CDR3 runs 15 residues. This CDR3 reads CASSVPRVAADTQYF. For the CDR3, the DNA is TGTGCCAGCAGTGTCCCCAGGGTGGCGGCAGATACGCAGTATTTT.

This chain joins TRBV6-5 and TRBJ2-1; D possibly corresponds to TRBD1 (6 bases). Germline CDR1 and CDR2: MNHEY and SVGAGI. Deletions cut 5 bases from V and 6 bases from J, with 17 bases between. The CDR3 has 15 amino acids. CDR3 in amino acids: CASSRTGTRTNEQFF. CDR3 bases: TGTGCCAGCAGTAGAACCGGGACAAGGACCAATGAGCAGTTCTTC.

This chain joins TRBV2 and TRBJ1-1, with a possible D match to TRBD1 (6 bases). The CDR3 spans 14 residues. The V end lost 6 bases, the J end lost 6 bases, and 17 bases lay between the germline ends. Germline CDR1 is SNHLY and CDR2 is FYNNEI. The CDR3 nucleotides read TGTGCCAGCAGACAGACAGGCCCGTCGGCTGAAGCTTTCTTT. It translates to CASRQTGPSAEAFF.

V gene TRBV4-3 combines with J gene TRBJ1-6; tentatively, D is TRBD1 (5 bases). There are 16 residues in the CDR3. V lost 0 bases and J lost 9, with 15 bases in between. Germline V lookup: CDR1 LGHNA, CDR2 YSLEER. The DNA for the CDR3 is TGCGCCAGCAGCCAAGACGCGGGGAGGGGACGTTCACCCCTCCACTTT. Protein: CASSQDAGRGRSPLHF.

The CDR3 coding sequence is TGTGCCAGCAGCTCACCCTACAGCAGCTCCTCCTCTGGAAACACCATATATTTT. Protein: CASSSPYSSSSSGNTIYF. The rearrangement links TRBV6-2 or TRBV6-3 to TRBJ1-3; no reliable D call. The ends were cut back, 6 bases at V and 0 bases at J, with 21 bases in the middle. Germline V gene lookup returns CDR1 MNHEY and CDR2 SVGEGT. The CDR3 consists of 18 residues.

This clone appeared a single time. The chain joins TRBV10-3 to TRBJ1-2, with D possibly TRBD1 on 6 matching bases. This CDR3 comprises 15 residues. Germline V CDR1 and CDR2: ENHRY, SYGVKD. V lost 0 bases and J 4 bases, leaving 12 bases between the germline ends. Written as DNA, the CDR3 is TGTGCCATCAGTGAGTCTACGGGAGGGGGCTATGGCTACACCTTC. Amino acid sequence: CAISESTGGGYGYTF.

The chain has TRBV28 and TRBJ2-3; TRBD1 matches at 7 bases. J gave up 3 bases and V 3 bases, and 6 bases lay outside the gene matches. The CDR3 is made up of 15 amino acids. CDR1 MDHEN and CDR2 SYDVKM come from the germline V gene. This CDR3 reads CASSFFGQVTDTQYF. DNA for the CDR3: TGTGCCAGCAGTTTTTTTGGACAGGTGACAGATACGCAGTATTTT.

The chain recombines TRBV7-9 with TRBJ2-6; no clear D. The V end lost 4 bases, the J end lost 6 bases, and 7 bases lay between the germline ends. Germline V lookup: CDR1 SEHNR, CDR2 FQNEAQ (reference sequence). This CDR3 comprises 13 residues. DNA of the CDR3: TGTGCCAGCAGCTCCCCACAGGCCAACGTCCTGACTTTC. It yields the protein CASSSPQANVLTF.